The clone carrying this TCR beta chain was found a few times. TCRdb itself ran the RT-PCR reads through MiXCR, one entry per CDR3 protein. The top ten clones hold 7.6% of a sample with roughly 650,000 distinct CDR3 sequences, 14% of them seen once. V was shortened by 2 bases and J by 5 bases, with 8 bases between the two germline ends. The germline gives CDR1 LNHNV, CDR2 YYDKDF (reference sequence). The CDR3 runs to 13 residues. The data derive from a study of response to subunit inactivated influenza vaccine. This sample comprised PBMCs from blood, obtained around 15 days before vaccination. This chain connects TRBV15 to TRBJ2-3; D ambiguous. This TCR derives from a man in his forties or fifties who received an inactivated influenza vaccine. CDR3 amino acids: CATSRSRQDTQYF. CDR3 bases: TGTGCCACCAGCAGATCAAGGCAAGATACGCAGTATTTT. Full variable domain (rest looked up from reference TRBV15 and TRBJ2-3): DAMVIQNPRYQVTQFGKPVTLSCSQTLNHNVMYWYQQKSSQAPKLLFHYYDKDFNNEADTPDNFQSRRPNTSFCFLDIRSPGLGDTAMYLCATSRSRQDTQYFGPGTRLTVL.